Reported below is one TCR beta chain. This record belongs to a study of blood T cell repertoires in COVID-19. As for the study in general: Sites across the United States, Italy and Spain contributed samples from acute and convalescent COVID-19.

Original processing notes: Reference gene primer amplification gave nucleated cell count estimates. Assay: immunoSEQ multiplex PCR; the TCRdb copy retains only in-frame clones and omits some. That table furnishes V, J and clone size, whereas the DNA furnished D and trimming. Here the sample spans 200,000 to 250,000 clones, roughly four fifths being singletons. This clonotype was obtained from a man aged 80 or over with acute or convalescent COVID-19. Specimen: peripheral blood.

CDR3 coding DNA: TGTGCCAGCAGCTTCCTACTAGCGGGAGGGCCGGTCCGTTTCCACGAGCAGTTCTTC. As protein: CASSFLLAGGPVRFHEQFF. This chain joins TRBV7-9 and TRBJ2-1, with TRBD2 matching over 13 bases. This CDR3 has 19 residues. Germline loops: CDR1 SEHNR, CDR2 FQNEAQ (reference sequence). V shed 3 bases and J 10 bases; nucleotides not matched to a gene: 18.